Included here is one T cell receptor beta chain sequence, with context. The sample belongs to a study of CD8 T cells in Susac syndrome. Random-hexamer reverse transcription was applied to about 0.5 to 1 ug RNA. TCRdb itself ran the immunoSEQ multiplex PCR reads through MiXCR, one entry per CDR3 protein. The sample includes tens of thousands of distinct CDR3 sequences, 92% of them seen just once. This CDR3 spans 17 amino acids. V was clipped by 7 bases and J by 1 base; unmatched bases: 15. The germline V gene has CDR1 LGHNT and CDR2 FRNRAP. The receptor comes from a human donor in good health. The chain carries TRBV12-5 and TRBJ1-1, with 7 bases fitting TRBD1. The sample taken for sequencing was CD8+ T cells from PBMCs. The chain's CDR3 is CASETRQGPEKNTEAFF. The CDR3 bases are TGTGCTAGTGAGACAAGACAGGGCCCCGAAAAGAACACTGAAGCTTTCTTT.